This entry concerns a single T cell receptor (beta chain). Its antigen is still unknown. CD8+ and CD4+ T cells from blood underwent TCR beta sequencing. The data are from a study of CD8 T cells in Susac syndrome. General study findings and limits: Among people with Susac, CD8+ clonal expansion was greatest in TEMRA cells and active patients. Susac-specific public clones found in total CD8+ repertoires numbered approximately 15, and those in CD8+ TEMRA repertoires numbered 4 to 6.

RNA totalling roughly 0.45 to 1 ug underwent reverse transcription with random hexamers. The amplification used immunoSEQ multiplex PCR on TCR beta CDR3; it spanned 54 Vbeta and 13 Jbeta. TCRdb recomputed calls from the immunoSEQ multiplex PCR reads with MiXCR, one row per CDR3 protein. The repertoire holds around 90,000 distinct CDR3 sequences, with about 96% as singletons. This CDR3 has 13 residues. Trimming took off 0 bases at V and 6 bases at J, with 7 bases between the two ends. Per germline, CDR1 SGDLS and CDR2 YYNGEE. The chain is built from TRBV9 and TRBJ2-4; no definite D call. The sequence derives from a human donor with Susac syndrome. The specimen sequenced was CD8+ T cells from PBMCs. In DNA, the CDR3 is TGTGCCAGCAGCGTAGGGGCCTCAAACATTCAGTACTTC. This sequence encodes CASSVGASNIQYF.